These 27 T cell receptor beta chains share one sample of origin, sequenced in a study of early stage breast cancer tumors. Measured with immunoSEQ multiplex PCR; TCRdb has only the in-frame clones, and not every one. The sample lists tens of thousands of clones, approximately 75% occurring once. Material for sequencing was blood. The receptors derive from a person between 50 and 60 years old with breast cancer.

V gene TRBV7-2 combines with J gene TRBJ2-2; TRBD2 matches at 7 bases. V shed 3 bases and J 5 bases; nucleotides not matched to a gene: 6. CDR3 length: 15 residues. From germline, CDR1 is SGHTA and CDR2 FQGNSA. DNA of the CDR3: TGTGCCAGCAGCTTGGCGGACGGGGGGACCGGGGAGCTGTTTTTT. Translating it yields CASSLADGGTGELFF.

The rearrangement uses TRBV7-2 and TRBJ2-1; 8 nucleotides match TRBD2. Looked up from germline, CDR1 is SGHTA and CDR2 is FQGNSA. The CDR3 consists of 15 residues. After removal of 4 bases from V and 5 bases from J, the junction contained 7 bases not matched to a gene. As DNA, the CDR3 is TGTGCCAGCAGCTCACAGCGGGAGCCGCACAATGAGCAGTTCTTC. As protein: CASSSQREPHNEQFF.

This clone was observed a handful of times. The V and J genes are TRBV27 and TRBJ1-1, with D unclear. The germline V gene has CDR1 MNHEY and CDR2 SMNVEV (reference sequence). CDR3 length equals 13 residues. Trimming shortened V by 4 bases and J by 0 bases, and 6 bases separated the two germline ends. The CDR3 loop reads CASSYGMNTEAFF. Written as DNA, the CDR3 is TGTGCCAGCAGTTACGGGATGAACACTGAAGCTTTCTTT.

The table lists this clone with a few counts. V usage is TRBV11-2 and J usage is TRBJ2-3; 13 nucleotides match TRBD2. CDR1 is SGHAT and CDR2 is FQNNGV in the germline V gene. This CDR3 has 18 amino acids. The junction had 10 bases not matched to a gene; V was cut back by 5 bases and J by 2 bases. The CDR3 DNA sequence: TGTGCCAGCAGCCCGGGACTAGCGGGACACCCCGTCACAGATACGCAGTATTTT. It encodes CASSPGLAGHPVTDTQYF.

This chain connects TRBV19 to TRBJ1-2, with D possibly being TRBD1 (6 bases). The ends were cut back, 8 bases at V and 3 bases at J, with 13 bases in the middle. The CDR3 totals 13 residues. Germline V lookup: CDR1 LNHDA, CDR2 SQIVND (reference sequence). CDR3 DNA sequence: TGTGCCAGTGGAGCGGGGGCGGACTATGGCTACACCTTC. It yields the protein CASGAGADYGYTF.

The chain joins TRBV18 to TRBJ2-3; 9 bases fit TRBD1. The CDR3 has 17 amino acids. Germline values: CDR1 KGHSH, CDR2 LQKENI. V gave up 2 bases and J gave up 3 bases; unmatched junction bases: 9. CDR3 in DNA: TGTGCCAGCTCACCATTCGGGACAGGGTCGGAGACAGATACGCAGTATTTT. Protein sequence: CASSPFGTGSETDTQYF.

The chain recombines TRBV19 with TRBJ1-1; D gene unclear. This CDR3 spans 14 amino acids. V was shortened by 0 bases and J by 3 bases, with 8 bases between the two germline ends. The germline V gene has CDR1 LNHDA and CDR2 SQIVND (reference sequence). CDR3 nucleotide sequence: TGTGCCAGTAGTATAGACAGGTCACACACTGAAGCTTTCTTT. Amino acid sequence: CASSIDRSHTEAFF.

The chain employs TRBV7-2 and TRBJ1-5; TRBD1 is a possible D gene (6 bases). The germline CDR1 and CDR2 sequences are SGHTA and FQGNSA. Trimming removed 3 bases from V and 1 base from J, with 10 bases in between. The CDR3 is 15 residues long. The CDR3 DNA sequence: TGTGCCAGCAGCTTTTATCAGGGGAGCAATCAGCCCCAGCATTTT. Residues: CASSFYQGSNQPQHF.

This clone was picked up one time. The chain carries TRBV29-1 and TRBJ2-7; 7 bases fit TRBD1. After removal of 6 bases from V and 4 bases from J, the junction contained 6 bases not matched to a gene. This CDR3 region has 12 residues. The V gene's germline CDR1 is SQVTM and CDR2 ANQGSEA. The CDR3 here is CSVRGGGYEQYF. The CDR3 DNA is TGCAGCGTCAGAGGGGGCGGATACGAGCAGTACTTC.

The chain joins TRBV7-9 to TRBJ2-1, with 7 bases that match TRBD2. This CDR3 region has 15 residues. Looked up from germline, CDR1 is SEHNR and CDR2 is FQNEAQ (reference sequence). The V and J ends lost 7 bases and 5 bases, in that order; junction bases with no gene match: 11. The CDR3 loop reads CASNHGRESDNEQFF. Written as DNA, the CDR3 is TGTGCCAGCAACCACGGGCGGGAGAGCGACAATGAGCAGTTCTTC.

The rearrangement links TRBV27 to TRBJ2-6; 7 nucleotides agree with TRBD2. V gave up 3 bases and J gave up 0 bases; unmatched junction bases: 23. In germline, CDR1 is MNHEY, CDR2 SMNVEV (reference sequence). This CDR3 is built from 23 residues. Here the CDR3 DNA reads TGTGCCAGCAGTTTTTGGGGGGGTGACAAAACCCAACCCATCAGCTCTGGGGCCAACGTCCTGACTTTC. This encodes CASSFWGGDKTQPISSGANVLTF. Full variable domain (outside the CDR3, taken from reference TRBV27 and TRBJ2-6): EAQVTQNPRYLITVTGKKLTVTCSQNMNHEYMSWYRQDPGLGLRQIYYSMNVEVTDKGDVPEGYKVSRKEKRNFPLILESPSPNQTSLYFCASSFWGGDKTQPISSGANVLTFGAGSRLTVL.

The CDR3 coding sequence is TGTGCCAGCAGAAGGGCGTGGGATTCCGAGAAGACCCAGTACTTC. The encoded protein is CASRRAWDSEKTQYF. The V gene is TRBV2, the J gene TRBJ2-5; D is unclear. This CDR3 region has 15 residues. CDR1 and CDR2 (germline): SNHLY, FYNNEI. Trimming pared 6 bases from V and 6 bases from J, leaving 20 bases between.

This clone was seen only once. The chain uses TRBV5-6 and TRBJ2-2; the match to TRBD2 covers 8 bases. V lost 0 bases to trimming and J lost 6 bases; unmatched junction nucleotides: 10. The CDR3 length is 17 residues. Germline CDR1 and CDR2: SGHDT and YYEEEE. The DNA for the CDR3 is TGTGCCAGCAGCTTGGTTGCGGGAGGCCATAAGCCCGGGGAGCTGTTTTTT. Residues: CASSLVAGGHKPGELFF. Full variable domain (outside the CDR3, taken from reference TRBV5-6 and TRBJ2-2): DAGVTQSPTHLIKTRGQQVTLRCSPKSGHDTVSWYQQALGQGPQFIFQYYEEEERQRGNFPDRFSGHQFPNYSSELNVNALLLGDSALYLCASSLVAGGHKPGELFFGEGSRLTVL.

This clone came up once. The CDR3 spells CASSPPSGRNYEQYF. CDR3 bases: TGTGCCAGCTCACCCCCTAGCGGGAGAAATTACGAGCAGTACTTC. The rearrangement links TRBV18 to TRBJ2-7; 10 bases are a match to TRBD2. The CDR3 covers 15 residues. The V and J ends lost 3 bases and 4 bases, in that order; junction bases with no gene match: 6. In germline, CDR1 is KGHSH, CDR2 LQKENI.

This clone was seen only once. CDR3 sequence reads: CASTREGSYEQYF. In DNA form, the CDR3 reads TGCGCCAGCACACGGGAGGGATCCTACGAGCAGTACTTC. The chain is built from TRBV5-1 and TRBJ2-7; 8 bases align to TRBD2. This CDR3 contains 13 residues. Trimming cost V 6 bases and J 1 base; bases outside gene matches: 3. From germline, CDR1 is SGHRS and CDR2 YFSETQ.

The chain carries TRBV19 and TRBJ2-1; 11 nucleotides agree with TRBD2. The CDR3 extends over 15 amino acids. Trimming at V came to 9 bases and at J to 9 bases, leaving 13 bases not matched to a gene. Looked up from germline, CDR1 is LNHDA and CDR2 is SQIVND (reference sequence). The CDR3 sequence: CASNKGLAEVPEQFF. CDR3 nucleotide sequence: TGTGCCAGCAACAAGGGACTAGCGGAAGTACCTGAGCAGTTCTTC.

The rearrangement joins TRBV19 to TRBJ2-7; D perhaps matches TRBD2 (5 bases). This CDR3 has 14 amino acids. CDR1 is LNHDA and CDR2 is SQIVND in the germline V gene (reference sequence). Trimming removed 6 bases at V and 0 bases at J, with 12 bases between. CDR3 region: CASSRATSSYEQYF. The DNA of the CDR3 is TGTGCCAGTAGCCGGGCTACTAGCTCCTACGAGCAGTACTTC.

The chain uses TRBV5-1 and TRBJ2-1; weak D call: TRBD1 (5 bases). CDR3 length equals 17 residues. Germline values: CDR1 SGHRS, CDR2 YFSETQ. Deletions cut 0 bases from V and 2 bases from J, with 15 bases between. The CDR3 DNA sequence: TGCGCCAGCAGCTTGGATGCTTCTCAGGGCCCCTACAATGAGCAGTTCTTC. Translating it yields CASSLDASQGPYNEQFF. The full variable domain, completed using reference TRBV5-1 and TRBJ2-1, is KAGVTQTPRYLIKTRGQQVTLSCSPISGHRSVSWYQQTPGQGLQFLFEYFSETQRNKGNFPGRFSGRQFSNSRSEMNVSTLELGDSALYLCASSLDASQGPYNEQFFGPGTRLTVL.

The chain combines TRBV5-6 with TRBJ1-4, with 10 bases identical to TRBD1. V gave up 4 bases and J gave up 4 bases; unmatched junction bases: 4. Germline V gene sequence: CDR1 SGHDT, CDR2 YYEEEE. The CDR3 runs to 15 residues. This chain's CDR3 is CASSRRDRGNEKLFF. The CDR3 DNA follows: TGTGCCAGCAGCCGCCGGGACAGGGGTAATGAAAAACTGTTTTTT.

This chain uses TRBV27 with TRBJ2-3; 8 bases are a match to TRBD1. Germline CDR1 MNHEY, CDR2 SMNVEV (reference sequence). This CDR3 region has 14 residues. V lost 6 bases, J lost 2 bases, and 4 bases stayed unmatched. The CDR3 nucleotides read TGTGCCAGCAGGGCACAGGGGGACACAGATACGCAGTATTTT. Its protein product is CASRAQGDTDTQYF.

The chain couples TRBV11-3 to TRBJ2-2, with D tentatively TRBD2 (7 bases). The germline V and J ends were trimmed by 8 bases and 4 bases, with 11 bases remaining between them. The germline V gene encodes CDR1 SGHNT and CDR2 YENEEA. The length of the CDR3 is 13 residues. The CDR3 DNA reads TGTGCCAGCGCGGGGGCTTTCACCGGGGAGCTGTTTTTT. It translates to CASAGAFTGELFF.

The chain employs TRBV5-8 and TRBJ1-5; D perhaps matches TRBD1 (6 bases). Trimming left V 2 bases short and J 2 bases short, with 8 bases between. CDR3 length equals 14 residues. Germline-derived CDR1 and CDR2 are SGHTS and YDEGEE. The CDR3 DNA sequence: TGTGCCAGCAGCTTAGCAGGGGGCAATCAGCCCCAGCATTTT. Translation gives CASSLAGGNQPQHF.

The chain's CDR3 is CASQGSSGNEQFF. Here the CDR3 DNA reads TGTGCCAGCCAGGGTTCCTCAGGAAATGAGCAGTTCTTC. The rearrangement links TRBV6-5 to TRBJ2-1; TRBD1 is a possible D gene (5 bases). Trimming stripped 8 bases from V and 7 bases from J, with 15 bases between. CDR3 length equals 13 residues. Germline CDR1 MNHEY, CDR2 SVGAGI.

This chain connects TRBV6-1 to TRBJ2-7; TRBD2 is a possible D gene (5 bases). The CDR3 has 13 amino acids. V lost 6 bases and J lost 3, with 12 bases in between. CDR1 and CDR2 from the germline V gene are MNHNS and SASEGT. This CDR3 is CASRLAEYYEQYF. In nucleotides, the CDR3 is TGTGCCAGCAGGCTAGCAGAATACTACGAGCAGTACTTC.

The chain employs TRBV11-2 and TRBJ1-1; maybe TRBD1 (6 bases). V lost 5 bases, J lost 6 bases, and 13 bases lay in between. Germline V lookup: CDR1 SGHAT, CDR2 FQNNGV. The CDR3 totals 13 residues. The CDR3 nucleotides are TGTGCCAGCAGCCCTACACAGGGCGCTGAAGCTTTCTTT. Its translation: CASSPTQGAEAFF. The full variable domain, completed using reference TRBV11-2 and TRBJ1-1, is EAGVAQSPRYKIIEKRQSVAFWCNPISGHATLYWYQQILGQGPKLLIQFQNNGVVDDSQLPKDRFSAERLKGVDSTLKIQPAKLEDSAVYLCASSPTQGAEAFFGQGTRLTVV.

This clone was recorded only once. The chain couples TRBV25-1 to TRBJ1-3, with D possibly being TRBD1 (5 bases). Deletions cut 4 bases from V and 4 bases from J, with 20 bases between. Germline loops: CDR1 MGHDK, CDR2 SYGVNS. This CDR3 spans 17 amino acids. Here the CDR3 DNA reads TGTGCCAGCAGTGCCCCCGGGGCAGTCCTGGGCGGAAACACCATATATTTT. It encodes CASSAPGAVLGGNTIYF.

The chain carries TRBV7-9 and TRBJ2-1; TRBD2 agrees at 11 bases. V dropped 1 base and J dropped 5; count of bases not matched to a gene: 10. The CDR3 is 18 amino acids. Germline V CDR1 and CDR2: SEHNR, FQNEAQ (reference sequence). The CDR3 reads CASSLEEASGRPDNEQFF. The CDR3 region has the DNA TGTGCCAGCAGCTTAGAAGAGGCTAGCGGGAGGCCGGACAATGAGCAGTTCTTC.